One sample yielded the 23 T cell receptor beta chains listed below, sequenced in a study of blood T cells in healthy people across ages. Together with a sample-barcoded 5' primer, a J-beta primer mix was included in a second PCR lasting about 7 to 11 cycles. TCRdb called the 5' RACE reads again in MiXCR, with one record for every CDR3 protein. The table lists about 730,000 distinct CDR3 sequences, approximately 43% of them singletons. The source material was blood. These receptors were collected from a woman between 55 and 75 years old in good health.

The chain joins TRBV7-3 to TRBJ2-3; 9 bases fit TRBD2. This CDR3 spans 16 amino acids. V shed 1 base, J shed 3 bases, and the junction held 5 bases outside the gene matches. Germline values: CDR1 SGHTA, CDR2 FQGTGA. The CDR3: CASSLKTSGHTDTQYF. The CDR3 DNA follows: TGTGCCAGCAGCTTAAAGACTAGCGGCCATACAGATACGCAGTATTTT.

The V and J genes are TRBV27 and TRBJ2-7, with a possible D match to TRBD2 (6 bases). This CDR3 has 11 residues. The germline V and J ends were trimmed by 6 bases and 4 bases, with 7 bases remaining between them. Germline-derived CDR1 and CDR2 are MNHEY and SMNVEV (reference sequence). CDR3 region: CASREGYEQYF. As DNA, the CDR3 is TGTGCCAGCAGGGAGGGATACGAGCAGTACTTC.

The gene calls are TRBV7-3 and TRBJ2-1, with TRBD2 matching 12 bases. Germline assignment: CDR1 SGHTA and CDR2 FQGTGA. The CDR3 spans 16 residues. V was clipped by 1 base and J by 6 bases; unmatched bases: 4. The CDR3 coding sequence is TGTGCCAGCAGCTTAAGGGCTAGCGGGAGGGGCAATGAGCAGTTCTTC. Its translation is CASSLRASGRGNEQFF.

The chain joins TRBV27 to TRBJ2-1; D might be TRBD2 (5 bases). The length of the CDR3 is 15 residues. From germline, CDR1 is MNHEY and CDR2 SMNVEV (reference sequence). Trimming removed 4 bases at V and 13 bases at J, with 23 bases between. The CDR3 here is CASSWSRSIRETQFF. The CDR3 DNA follows: TGTGCCAGCAGTTGGTCAAGGAGCATTAGGGAGACCCAGTTCTTC.

V gene TRBV7-2 combines with J gene TRBJ1-6, with D tentatively TRBD1 (5 bases). The V gene lost 1 base and the J gene lost 6 bases, with 10 bases spanning the gap. CDR3 length: 15 amino acids. The germline V gene has CDR1 SGHTA and CDR2 FQGNSA. The CDR3, as DNA: TGTGCCAGCAGCTTAGTACAGGAGCCTAATTCACCCCTCCACTTT. Encoded protein: CASSLVQEPNSPLHF. The variable domain in full, with the rest retrieved from reference TRBV7-2 and TRBJ1-6, is GAGVSQSPSNKVTEKGKDVELRCDPISGHTALYWYRQSLGQGLEFLIYFQGNSAPDKSGLPSDRFSAERTGGSVSTLTIQRTQQEDSAVYLCASSLVQEPNSPLHFGNGTRLTVT.

At least ten counts were recorded for this clonotype. The rearrangement uses TRBV12-3 or TRBV12-4 and TRBJ2-2, with D perhaps TRBD2 (5 bases). The CDR3 spans 12 residues. The ends were cut back, 6 bases at V and 5 bases at J, with 7 bases in the middle. The CDR3 nucleotides are TGTGCCAGCAGCCGAGGGACCGGGGAGCTGTTTTTT. Amino acids: CASSRGTGELFF.

This clonotype was found a few times. This chain links TRBV20-1 with TRBJ2-5, with 11 nucleotides matching TRBD2. V shed 1 base and J 6 bases; nucleotides not matched to a gene: 4. Per germline, CDR1 DFQATT and CDR2 SNEGSKA (reference sequence). This CDR3 has 14 amino acids. CDR3 bases: TGCAGTGCTAGAGTAGCGGGAGGGGGCAAGACCCAGTACTTC. It codes for CSARVAGGGKTQYF.

The genes are TRBV6-1 and TRBJ2-5; 10 nucleotides align to TRBD2. CDR3 length equals 15 residues. Germline assignment: CDR1 MNHNS and CDR2 SASEGT. V dropped 1 base and J dropped 11; count of bases not matched to a gene: 10. The CDR3 DNA is TGTGCCAGCAGTGAAGTAGCTAGCGGGAGTCTTGAGCAGTACTTC. Translating gives CASSEVASGSLEQYF.

The chain employs TRBV2 and TRBJ2-3, with D unresolved. Per germline, CDR1 SNHLY and CDR2 FYNNEI. V dropped 5 bases and J dropped 1 base, with 10 bases sitting between them. The CDR3 spans 14 residues. This chain's CDR3 is CASSPDTRTDTQYF. The CDR3 DNA sequence: TGTGCCAGCAGTCCCGACACGCGCACAGATACGCAGTATTTT.

V gene TRBV7-9 combines with J gene TRBJ2-1; 10 bases align to TRBD1. V shed 2 bases, J shed 8 bases, and the junction held 12 bases outside the gene matches. The CDR3 is 17 amino acids. Germline V CDR1 and CDR2: SEHNR, FQNEAQ (reference sequence). CDR3 residues: CASSLRVRGQGFDEQFF. CDR3 nucleotide sequence: TGTGCCAGCAGCTTAAGGGTTAGGGGACAGGGGTTCGATGAGCAGTTCTTC.

This clonotype occurred many times. V gene TRBV29-1 combines with J gene TRBJ2-7; a weak D match, TRBD1 (5 bases). CDR3 length: 14 amino acids. V was cut by 4 bases and J by 4 bases, with 17 bases left in between. Germline-derived CDR1 and CDR2 are SQVTM and ANQGSEA. CDR3 in amino acids: CSVGSAGPFYEQYF. In DNA form, the CDR3 reads TGCAGCGTTGGTTCTGCAGGGCCGTTTTACGAGCAGTACTTC.

The chain is built from TRBV9 and TRBJ2-7; no clear D gene. The CDR3 length is 15 residues. CDR1 and CDR2 (germline): SGDLS, YYNGEE. Trimming shortened V by 0 bases and J by 0 bases, and 10 bases separated the two germline ends. This chain's CDR3 is CASSVGQVFSYEQYF. CDR3 nucleotide sequence: TGTGCCAGCAGCGTAGGGCAGGTCTTCTCCTACGAGCAGTACTTC.

This chain uses TRBV20-1 with TRBJ1-1; the match to TRBD1 covers 7 bases. Germline assignment: CDR1 DFQATT and CDR2 SNEGSKA (reference sequence). Losses at the gene ends were 6 bases for V and 4 bases for J; bases not matched to a gene: 11. This CDR3 contains 14 residues. Here the CDR3 DNA reads TGCAGTGCCCGCAGGGGGATCGCGCCCACTGAAGCTTTCTTT. This gives the protein CSARRGIAPTEAFF.

At least ten counts were recorded for this clonotype. One end of the junction does not line up with germline, which may come from a read error. The J gene is TRBJ2-1, the V gene TRBV12-3 or TRBV12-4; TRBD2 is a possible D gene (6 bases). This CDR3 region has 11 residues. CDR3 DNA sequence: TGTGCCAGCAGTATAGCGGCTGAGCAGTTCTTC. Translating it yields CASSIAAEQFF.

There are a few counts of this clonotype. The rearrangement uses TRBV20-1 and TRBJ2-7; tentatively, D is TRBD1 (5 bases). The end of the DNA fits TRBJ2-5 better, so the J call may be wrong. Germline V gene data show CDR1 as DFQATT and CDR2 as SNEGSKA (reference sequence). This CDR3 has 14 residues. Written as DNA, the CDR3 is TGCAGTGCGGAGAATACAGGCTCGCAAGAGACCCAGTACTTC. Translating it yields CSAENTGSQETQYF.

The genes are TRBV28 and TRBJ2-7; the D call may be TRBD1 or TRBD2 (6 bases each). Trimming removed 5 bases from V and 2 bases from J, with 13 bases in between. Germline V lookup: CDR1 MDHEN, CDR2 SYDVKM. CDR3 length equals 14 residues. In DNA form, the CDR3 reads TGTGCCAGCAGTGTTTCGGGGGCACCCTACGAGCAGTACTTC. Amino acid sequence: CASSVSGAPYEQYF.

In DNA form, the CDR3 reads TGTGCCAGCCAGTTACGGGGTGGGCAAGAGACCCAGTACTTC. It is translated as CASQLRGGQETQYF. The chain carries TRBV6-6 and TRBJ2-5; weak D call: TRBD2 (5 bases). CDR3 length: 14 amino acids. Germline V gene sequence: CDR1 MNHNY, CDR2 SVGAGI (reference sequence). Trimming stripped 8 bases from V and 2 bases from J, with 15 bases between.

V usage is TRBV20-1 and J usage is TRBJ2-7; 7 bases agree with TRBD1. V lost 5 bases to trimming and J lost 4 bases; unmatched junction nucleotides: 2. The CDR3 loop spans 11 amino acids. Looked up from germline, CDR1 is DFQATT and CDR2 is SNEGSKA (reference sequence). The CDR3 DNA is TGCAGTGCTTTGACAGGGTACGAGCAGTACTTC. This encodes CSALTGYEQYF.

This clonotype was seen a few times. The chain joins TRBV7-2 to TRBJ1-1; the D is unclear. CDR3 size: 13 residues. Germline V gene sequence: CDR1 SGHTA, CDR2 FQGNSA. V lost 5 bases, J lost 4 bases, and 11 bases lay in between. The chain's CDR3 is CASSSLWTTEAFF. In DNA, the CDR3 is TGTGCCAGCAGCAGCCTTTGGACCACTGAAGCTTTCTTT.

At least ten counts were recorded for this clonotype. This sequence joins TRBV20-1 and TRBJ2-5, with D hard to call. Trimming took 0 bases from V and 5 from J, leaving 10 bases between them. From germline, CDR1 is DFQATT and CDR2 SNEGSKA (reference sequence). This CDR3 has 13 residues. Here the CDR3 reads CSARDLPSETQYF. Here the CDR3 DNA reads TGCAGTGCTAGAGACCTGCCCAGCGAGACCCAGTACTTC.

The chain is built from TRBV6-6 and TRBJ2-7; 10 bases are shared with TRBD2. Germline loops: CDR1 MNHNY, CDR2 SVGAGI (reference sequence). V dropped 0 bases and J dropped 2; count of bases not matched to a gene: 1. The CDR3 length is 15 residues. The CDR3 loop is CASSYSSGRAYEQYF. The DNA of the CDR3 is TGTGCCAGCAGTTACTCCAGCGGGAGGGCCTACGAGCAGTACTTC.

J is TRBJ1-3 and V is TRBV9, with 11 bases matching TRBD1. From germline, CDR1 is SGDLS and CDR2 YYNGEE. This CDR3 spans 19 amino acids. The junction had 13 bases not matched to a gene; V was cut back by 4 bases and J by 1 base. The CDR3 reads CASSKEPGQGGRSGNTIYF. CDR3 DNA: TGTGCCAGCAGCAAAGAACCGGGACAGGGGGGGCGTTCTGGAAACACCATATATTTT.

This clonotype has just one count. Sequence at one end of the junction differs from germline and may be a read error. J is TRBJ2-4 and V is TRBV7-3; D call uncertain. The CDR3 has 13 residues. CDR1 is SGHTA and CDR2 is FQGTGA in the germline V gene. The CDR3 coding sequence is TGTGCCAGCAGCTTAGAGTCCACAAACGTTCAGTACTTC. Translated, it gives CASSLESTNVQYF.